These T cell receptor beta chains were read from a single sample in a study of T cell responses to AZD1222 COVID-19 vaccine. Some clones are missing from TCRdb's copy, which holds only in-frame ones; the method was immunoSEQ multiplex PCR. Among tens of thousands of clones, about 92% were seen once, and the ten largest hold around 5.1%. This specimen consisted of peripheral blood, obtained 28 days after the second AZD1222 dose. These receptors came from an adult who received the AZD1222 COVID-19 vaccine. Both conserved end residues are part of each CDR3. The D gene is left open where the match is weak. Clone sizes are given selectively: once, few, many, or a class where the clone is expanded.

CDR3 protein	CDR3 DNA	D gene	V gene	J gene	clone size
CASSRDRNYGYTF	TGTGCCAGCAGCCGGGACAGGAACTATGGCTACACCTTC	TRBD1	TRBV14	TRBJ1-2	few
CASSNRVAFGGNTIYF	TGTGCCAGTAGTAACAGGGTCGCTTTCGGTGGAAACACCATATATTTT	.	TRBV19	TRBJ1-3	.
CASSFTSDTEAFF	TGTGCCAGCAGTTTTACGTCGGACACTGAAGCTTTCTTT	.	TRBV27	TRBJ1-1	.
CASSSPSIEQYF	TGTGCCAGCAGTTCACCGTCGATCGAGCAGTACTTC	.	TRBV12-3/TRBV12-4	TRBJ2-7	.
CATTDGPNEKLFF	TGTGCCACTACAGACGGACCTAATGAAAAACTGTTTTTT	.	TRBV10-3	TRBJ1-4	.
CASSIAQDTDTQYF	TGTGCCAGTAGTATCGCGCAGGACACAGATACGCAGTATTTT	.	TRBV19	TRBJ2-3	.
CAISEAPEPYEQYF	TGTGCCATCAGTGAGGCGCCAGAGCCCTACGAGCAGTACTTC	.	TRBV10-3	TRBJ2-7	.
CASREDGNYGYTF	TGTGCCAGCAGGGAAGATGGGAATTATGGCTACACCTTC	.	TRBV2	TRBJ1-2	.
CSASKGGGPYEQYF	TGCAGTGCTAGTAAGGGTGGCGGACCCTACGAGCAGTACTTC	.	TRBV20-1	TRBJ2-7	.
CASRSGTGSGYTF	TGTGCCAGCAGGTCCGGGACAGGGAGCGGCTACACCTTC	TRBD1	TRBV6-5	TRBJ1-2	.